This T cell receptor (beta chain) comes out of a study of CD8+ T cells in alopecia areata. General study findings and limits: Many of the expanded lesional clones endured in scalp and blood while on tofacitinib.

Treatment specified: oral pan-JAK inhibitor, 5-10 mg twice daily. Sequencing used cDNA as its template, made by extracting RNA and reverse transcribing it. Using immunoSEQ multiplex PCR, the repertoire was profiled, and TCRdb retains in-frame clones only, with some absent. The sample holds 150,000 to 200,000 clones, around three fifths seen once. V was pared by 6 bases and J by 1 base, with 7 bases of the junction left unmatched. CDR3 length: 15 amino acids. CDR1 is ENHRY and CDR2 is SYGVKD in the germline V gene. In regard to this clone: The antigen remains undetermined.

This TCR derives from a human donor with alopecia areata. The sequencing used CD4+ T cells sorted from blood, collected at week 24, from a patient treated with tofacitinib. This chain links TRBV10-3 with TRBJ2-5; TRBD2 aligns across 8 bases. CDR3: CAISGGGGIQETQYF. CDR3 coding DNA: TGTGCCATCAGCGGAGGCGGGGGGATCCAAGAGACCCAGTACTTC.